This T cell receptor beta chain was sequenced in a study of blood T cell repertoires in COVID-19. Across the whole study: T cells, B-cell-depleted T cells, or PBMCs provided the cDNA or gDNA that served as material.

Profiling relied on immunoSEQ multiplex PCR, and the TCRdb table lists in-frame clones only, not all of them. The table has some 66,000 clones, 90% to 95% seen once. CDR1 is SEHNR, CDR2 FQNEAQ, per germline (reference sequence). J gave up 6 bases and V 5 bases, and 9 bases lay outside the gene matches. The CDR3 extends over 14 amino acids. The receptor was isolated from a human donor in a cohort sampled during active COVID-19. The chain has TRBV7-9 and TRBJ1-1, with TRBD1 matching over 7 bases. Sequencing was performed on peripheral blood. DNA of the CDR3: TGTGCCAGCAGCGGACAGGACTTCTTTTCTGAAGCTTTCTTT. As protein: CASSGQDFFSEAFF.